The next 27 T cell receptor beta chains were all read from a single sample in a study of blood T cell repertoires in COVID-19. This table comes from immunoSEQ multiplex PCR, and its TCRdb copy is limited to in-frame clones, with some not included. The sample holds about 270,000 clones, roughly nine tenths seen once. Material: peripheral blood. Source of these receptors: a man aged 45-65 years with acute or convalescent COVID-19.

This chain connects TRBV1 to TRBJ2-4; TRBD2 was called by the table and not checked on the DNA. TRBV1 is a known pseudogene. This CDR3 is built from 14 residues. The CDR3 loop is CTSFVLEAKNIQYF. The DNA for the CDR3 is TGCACCAGTTTTGTCCTGGAGGCCAAAAACATTCAGTACTTC.

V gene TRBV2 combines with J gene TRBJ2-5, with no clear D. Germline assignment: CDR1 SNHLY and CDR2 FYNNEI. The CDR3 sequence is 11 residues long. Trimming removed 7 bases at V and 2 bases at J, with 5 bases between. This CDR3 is CASMQQETQYF. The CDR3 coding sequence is TGTGCCAGCATGCAGCAAGAGACCCAGTACTTC.

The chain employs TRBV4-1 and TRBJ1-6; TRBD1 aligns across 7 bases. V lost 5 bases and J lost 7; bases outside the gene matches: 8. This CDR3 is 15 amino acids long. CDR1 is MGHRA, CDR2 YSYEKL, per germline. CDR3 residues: CASSLGQAGNSPLHF. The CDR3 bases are TGCGCCAGCAGCTTAGGACAGGCAGGAAATTCACCCCTCCACTTT.

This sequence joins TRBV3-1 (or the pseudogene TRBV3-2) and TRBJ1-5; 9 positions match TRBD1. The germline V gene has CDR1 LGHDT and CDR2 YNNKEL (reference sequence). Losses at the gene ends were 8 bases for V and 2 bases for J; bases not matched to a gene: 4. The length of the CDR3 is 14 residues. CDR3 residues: CASGQGQGNQPQHF. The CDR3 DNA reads TGTGCCAGCGGACAGGGGCAGGGCAATCAGCCCCAGCATTTT.

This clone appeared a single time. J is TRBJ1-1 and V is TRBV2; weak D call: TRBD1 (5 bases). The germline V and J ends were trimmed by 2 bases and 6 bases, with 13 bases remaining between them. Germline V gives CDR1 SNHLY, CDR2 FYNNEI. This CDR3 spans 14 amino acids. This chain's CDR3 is CASSESSQAPEAFF. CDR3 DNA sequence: TGTGCCAGCAGTGAATCCTCACAGGCCCCTGAAGCTTTCTTT.

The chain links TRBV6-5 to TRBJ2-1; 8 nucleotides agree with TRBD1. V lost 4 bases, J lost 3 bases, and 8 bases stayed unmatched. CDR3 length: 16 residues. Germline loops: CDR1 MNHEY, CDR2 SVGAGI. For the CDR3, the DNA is TGTGCCAGCAGTTTCCGACAGGGGACGATCTACAATGAGCAGTTCTTC. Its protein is CASSFRQGTIYNEQFF.

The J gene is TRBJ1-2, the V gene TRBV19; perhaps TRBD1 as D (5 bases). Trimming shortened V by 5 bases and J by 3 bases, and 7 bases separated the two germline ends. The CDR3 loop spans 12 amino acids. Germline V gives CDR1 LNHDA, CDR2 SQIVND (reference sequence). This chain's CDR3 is CASSPGDYGYTF. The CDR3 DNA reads TGTGCCAGTAGTCCGGGGGACTATGGCTACACCTTC.

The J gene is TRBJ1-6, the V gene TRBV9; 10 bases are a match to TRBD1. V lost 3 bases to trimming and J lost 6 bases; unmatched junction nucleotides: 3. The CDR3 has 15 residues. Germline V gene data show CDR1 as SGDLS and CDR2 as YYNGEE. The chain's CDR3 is CASSAGTGVNSPLHF. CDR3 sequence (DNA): TGTGCCAGCAGCGCTGGGACAGGGGTTAATTCACCCCTCCACTTT.

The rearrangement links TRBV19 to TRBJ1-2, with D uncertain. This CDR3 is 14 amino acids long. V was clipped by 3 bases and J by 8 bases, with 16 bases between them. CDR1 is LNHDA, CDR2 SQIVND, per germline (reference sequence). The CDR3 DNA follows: TGTGCCAGTAGTATCCCCGCTTTACAATCGGGCTACACCTTC. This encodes CASSIPALQSGYTF.

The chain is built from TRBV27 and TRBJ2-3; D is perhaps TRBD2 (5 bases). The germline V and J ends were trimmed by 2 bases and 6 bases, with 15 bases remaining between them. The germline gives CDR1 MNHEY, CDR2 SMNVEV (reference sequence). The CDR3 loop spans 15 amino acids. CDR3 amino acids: CASSLVGRASDTQYF. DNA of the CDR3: TGTGCCAGCAGTTTAGTCGGGCGGGCGTCGGATACGCAGTATTTT.

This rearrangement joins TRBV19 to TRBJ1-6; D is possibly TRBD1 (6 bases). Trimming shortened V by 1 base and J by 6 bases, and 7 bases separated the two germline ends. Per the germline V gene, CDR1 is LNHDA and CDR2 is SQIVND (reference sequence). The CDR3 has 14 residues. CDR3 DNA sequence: TGTGCCAGTAGTATAGCCAGGGGTAATTCACCCCTCCACTTT. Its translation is CASSIARGNSPLHF.

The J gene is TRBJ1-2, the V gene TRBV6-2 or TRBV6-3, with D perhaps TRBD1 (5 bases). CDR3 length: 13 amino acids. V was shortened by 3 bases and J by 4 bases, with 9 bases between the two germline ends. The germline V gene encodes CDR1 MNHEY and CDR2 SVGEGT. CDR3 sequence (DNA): TGTGCCAGCAGTTATGGACAAGTCTATGGCTACACCTTC. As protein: CASSYGQVYGYTF.

The CDR3: CASSSTAGGNSPLHF. For the CDR3, the DNA is TGTGCCAGCAGCTCGACAGCGGGCGGAAATTCACCCCTCCACTTT. The chain employs TRBV3-1 (or the pseudogene TRBV3-2) and TRBJ1-6; D might be TRBD1 (5 bases). The CDR3 contains 15 residues. Trimming took off 5 bases at V and 7 bases at J, with 15 bases between the two ends. The germline V gene has CDR1 LGHDT and CDR2 YNNKEL (reference sequence).

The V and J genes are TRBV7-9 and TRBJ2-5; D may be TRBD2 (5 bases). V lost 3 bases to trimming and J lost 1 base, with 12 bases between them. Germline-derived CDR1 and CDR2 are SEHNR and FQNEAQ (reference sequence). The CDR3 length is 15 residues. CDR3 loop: CASSFGVGSQETQYF. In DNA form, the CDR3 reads TGTGCCAGCAGCTTCGGGGTGGGCTCCCAAGAGACCCAGTACTTC.

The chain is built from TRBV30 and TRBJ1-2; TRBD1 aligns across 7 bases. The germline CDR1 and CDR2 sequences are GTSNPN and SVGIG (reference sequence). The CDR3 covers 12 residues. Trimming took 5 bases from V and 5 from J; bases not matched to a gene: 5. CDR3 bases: TGTGCCTGGGCGGGGACAGCATATGGCTACACCTTC. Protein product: CAWAGTAYGYTF. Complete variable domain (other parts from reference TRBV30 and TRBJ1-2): SQTIHQWPATLVQPVGSPLSLECTVEGTSNPNLYWYRQAAGRGLQLLFYSVGIGQISSEVPQNLSASRPQDRQFILSSKKLLLSDSGFYLCAWAGTAYGYTFGSGTRLTVV.

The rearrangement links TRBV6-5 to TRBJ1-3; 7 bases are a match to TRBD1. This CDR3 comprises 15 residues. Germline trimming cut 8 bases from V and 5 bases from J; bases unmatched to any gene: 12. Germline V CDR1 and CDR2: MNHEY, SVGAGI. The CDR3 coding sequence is TGTGCCAGCCGCCGGGACAGAGACACCCGAAACACCATATATTTT. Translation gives CASRRDRDTRNTIYF.

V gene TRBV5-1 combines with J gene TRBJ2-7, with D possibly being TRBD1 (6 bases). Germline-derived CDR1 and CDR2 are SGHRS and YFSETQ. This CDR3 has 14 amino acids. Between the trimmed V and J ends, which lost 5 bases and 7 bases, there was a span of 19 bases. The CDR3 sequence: CASSLRQALSEQYF. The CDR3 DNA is TGCGCCAGCAGTTTGCGACAGGCGCTTAGTGAGCAGTACTTC.

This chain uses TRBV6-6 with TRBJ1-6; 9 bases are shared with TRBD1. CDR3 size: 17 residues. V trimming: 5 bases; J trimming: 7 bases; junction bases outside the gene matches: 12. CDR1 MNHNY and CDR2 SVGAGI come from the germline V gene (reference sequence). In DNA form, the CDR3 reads TGTGCCAGCAGTCGATACCGGGACAGGGAAAGAAATTCACCCCTCCACTTT. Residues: CASSRYRDRERNSPLHF.

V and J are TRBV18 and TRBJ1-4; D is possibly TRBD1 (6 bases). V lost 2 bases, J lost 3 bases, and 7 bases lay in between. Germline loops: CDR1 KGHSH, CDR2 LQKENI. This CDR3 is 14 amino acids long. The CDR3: CASSPRQANEKLFF. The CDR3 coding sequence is TGTGCCAGCTCACCAAGACAGGCTAATGAAAAACTGTTTTTT.

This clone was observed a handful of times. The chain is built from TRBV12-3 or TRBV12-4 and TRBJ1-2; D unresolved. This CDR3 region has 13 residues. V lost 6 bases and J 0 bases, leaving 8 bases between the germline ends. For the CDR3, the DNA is TGTGCCAGCAGCCCAAGCCCTAACTATGGCTACACCTTC. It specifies CASSPSPNYGYTF.

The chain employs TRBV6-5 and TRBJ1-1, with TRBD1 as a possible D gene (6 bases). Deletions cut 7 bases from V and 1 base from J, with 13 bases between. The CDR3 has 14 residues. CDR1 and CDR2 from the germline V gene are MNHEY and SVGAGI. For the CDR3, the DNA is TGTGCCAGCAACCGGGACAACGAGAACACTGAAGCTTTCTTT. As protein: CASNRDNENTEAFF.

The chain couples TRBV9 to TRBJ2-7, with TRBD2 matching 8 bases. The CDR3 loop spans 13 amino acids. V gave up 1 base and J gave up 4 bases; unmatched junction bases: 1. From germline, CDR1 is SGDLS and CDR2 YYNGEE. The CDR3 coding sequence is TGTGCCAGCAGCGTAACGGGGGGGTACGAGCAGTACTTC. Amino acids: CASSVTGGYEQYF. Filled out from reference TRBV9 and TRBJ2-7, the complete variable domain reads DSGVTQTPKHLITATGQRVTLRCSPRSGDLSVYWYQQSLDQGLQFLIQYYNGEERAKGNILERFSAQQFPDLHSELNLSSLELGDSALYFCASSVTGGYEQYFGPGTRLTVT.

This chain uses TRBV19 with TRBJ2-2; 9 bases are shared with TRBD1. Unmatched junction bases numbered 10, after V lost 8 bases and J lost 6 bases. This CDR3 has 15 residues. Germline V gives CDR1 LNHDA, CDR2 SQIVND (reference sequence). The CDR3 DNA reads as TGTGCCAGTCGGGACAGGGCCTGGGTGTCCGGGGAGCTGTTTTTT. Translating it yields CASRDRAWVSGELFF.

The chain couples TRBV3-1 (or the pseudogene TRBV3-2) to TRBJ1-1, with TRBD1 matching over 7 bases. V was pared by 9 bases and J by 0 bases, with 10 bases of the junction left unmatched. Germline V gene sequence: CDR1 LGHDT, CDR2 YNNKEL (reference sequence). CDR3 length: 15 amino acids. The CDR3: CASSQGSPVNTEAFF. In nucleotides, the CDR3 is TGTGCCAGTTCACAGGGGTCCCCGGTGAACACTGAAGCTTTCTTT.

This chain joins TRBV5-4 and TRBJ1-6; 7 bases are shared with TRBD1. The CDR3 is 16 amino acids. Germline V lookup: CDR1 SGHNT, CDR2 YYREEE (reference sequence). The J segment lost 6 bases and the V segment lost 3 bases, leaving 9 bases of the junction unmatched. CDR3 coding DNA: TGTGCCAGCAGCTCTCCTACACAGGGGCCTAATTCACCCCTCCACTTT. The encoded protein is CASSSPTQGPNSPLHF.

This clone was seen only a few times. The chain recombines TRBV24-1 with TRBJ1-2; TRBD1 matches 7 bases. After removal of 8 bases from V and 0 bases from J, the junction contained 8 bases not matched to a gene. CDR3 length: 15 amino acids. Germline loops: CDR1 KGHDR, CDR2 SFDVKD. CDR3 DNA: TGTGCCACCAAATGGGGACAGCTCGCTAACTATGGCTACACCTTC. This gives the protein CATKWGQLANYGYTF.

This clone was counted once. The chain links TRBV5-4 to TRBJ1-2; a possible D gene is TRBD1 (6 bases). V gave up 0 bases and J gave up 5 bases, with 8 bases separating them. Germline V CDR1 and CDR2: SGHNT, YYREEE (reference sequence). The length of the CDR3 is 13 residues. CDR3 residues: CASSLAGTYGYTF. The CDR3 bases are TGTGCCAGCAGCTTGGCCGGGACATATGGCTACACCTTC.